What follows are 8 T cell receptor beta chains derived from one specimen sequenced in a study of PD-L1 blockade in urothelial cancer. The data were produced by immunoSEQ multiplex PCR, yet TCRdb's version contains in-frame clones alone and is incomplete. There are 40,000 to 60,000 clones in the sample; 70% to 80% occur only once, and about 10% lies in the top ten. Time point reported: pretreatment peripheral blood. Sample: PBMCs, taken around atezolizumab (anti-PD-L1) treatment. The source of these receptors is an older man with urothelial cancer.

The V gene is TRBV6-6, the J gene TRBJ2-2; a weak D match, TRBD1 (5 bases). The V end was cut by 6 bases, the J end by 2 bases, with 10 bases between. Germline CDR1 reads MNHNY; CDR2 reads SVGAGI (reference sequence). The CDR3 is made up of 14 amino acids. The CDR3 DNA reads TGTGCCAGCAGACCTGACAGTAACACCGGGGAGCTGTTTTTT. It is translated as CASRPDSNTGELFF.

V is TRBV6-1 and J is TRBJ2-1; 8 nucleotides align to TRBD1. There are 15 residues in the CDR3. Germline values: CDR1 MNHNS, CDR2 SASEGT. The V and J ends lost 5 bases and 8 bases, in that order; junction bases with no gene match: 11. The CDR3 sequence: CASSPGQGIGYEQFF. The CDR3 nucleotides are TGTGCCAGCAGTCCCGGACAGGGAATTGGGTATGAGCAGTTCTTC.

This clone was seen once. This chain joins TRBV28 and TRBJ1-5; the match to TRBD1 covers 8 bases. Germline values: CDR1 MDHEN, CDR2 SYDVKM. Trimming removed 6 bases from V and 4 bases from J; junction bases left unmatched: 8. CDR3 length equals 15 residues. The DNA for the CDR3 is TGTGCCAGCAGCCCAGGACAGGGAGGGAATCAGCCCCAGCATTTT. It translates to CASSPGQGGNQPQHF.

The chain links TRBV6-6 to TRBJ1-1; D is perhaps TRBD1 (5 bases). The V end was cut by 7 bases, the J end by 4 bases, with 19 bases between. Per germline, CDR1 MNHNY and CDR2 SVGAGI (reference sequence). CDR3 length: 15 amino acids. The DNA of the CDR3 is TGTGCCAGCAAAGGACATAGAGAACGGAGCACTGAAGCTTTCTTT. Its protein is CASKGHRERSTEAFF.

This chain joins TRBV28 and TRBJ1-2; 9 nucleotides agree with TRBD1. The CDR3 totals 16 residues. CDR1 and CDR2 (germline): MDHEN, SYDVKM. After removal of 7 bases from V and 5 bases from J, the junction contained 14 bases not matched to a gene. CDR3 amino acids: CASTLTTGGYRYGYTF. The CDR3 region has the DNA TGTGCCAGCACCCTTACGACAGGGGGATATCGGTATGGCTACACCTTC.

This clone has a single count. The gene calls are TRBV27 and TRBJ1-1, with D unresolved. V was pared by 1 base and J by 0 bases, with 3 bases between. The CDR3 totals 13 residues. The germline gives CDR1 MNHEY, CDR2 SMNVEV (reference sequence). The CDR3 loop reads CASSLLVNTEAFF. CDR3 DNA sequence: TGTGCCAGCAGTTTATTAGTGAACACTGAAGCTTTCTTT.

This chain connects TRBV2 to TRBJ2-4; D is unclear. The germline CDR1 and CDR2 sequences are SNHLY and FYNNEI. The CDR3 has 14 residues. Trimming removed 7 bases at V and 0 bases at J, with 10 bases between. CDR3 bases: TGTGCCAGCAATTTGAGACTAGCCAAAAACATTCAGTACTTC. Amino acid sequence: CASNLRLAKNIQYF.

In nucleotides, the CDR3 is TGTGCCAGCAGCAGGGCGGGAGTTGCCTACAATGAGCAGTTCTTC. Protein product: CASSRAGVAYNEQFF. This chain connects TRBV9 to TRBJ2-1, with 7 bases that match TRBD2. Trimming took 4 bases from V and 2 from J; bases not matched to a gene: 6. The germline CDR1 and CDR2 sequences are SGDLS and YYNGEE. This CDR3 comprises 15 residues.